The rows below give T cell receptor beta chains drawn from one sample of a study of monozygotic twins with inflammatory bowel disease. TCRdb re-called the 5' RACE reads, yielding one record per CDR3 amino acid sequence without DNA. The data show about 450,000 distinct CDR3 sequences, and the top ten clones hold about 2.2%. The sequenced sample was blood. Receptors originate from a human donor with ulcerative colitis or Crohn's disease, or a healthy co-twin of an affected twin (not recorded which). Each CDR3 is given with its conserved first and last residue.

v_gene	j_gene	CDR3aa
TRBV27	TRBJ2-1	CASGTRAYNEQFF
TRBV15	TRBJ2-1	CATLKGLERERGEQFF
TRBV12-3/TRBV12-4	TRBJ1-5	CASAERRQGGNQPQHF
TRBV10-3	TRBJ2-1	CAISEGQSYNEQFF
TRBV7-9	TRBJ2-1	CASSPRGQDYNEQFF
TRBV7-2	TRBJ2-2	CASSLGVAGGELFF
TRBV5-1	TRBJ1-1	CASSLDRVDIMNTEAFF
TRBV28	TRBJ2-1	CASSLRGGNEQFF
TRBV20-1	TRBJ2-3	CSSPAGGNTDTQYF
TRBV5-1	TRBJ1-2	CASSFTGSDYGYTF
TRBV24-1	TRBJ2-2	CATSERTGELFF
TRBV27	TRBJ2-6	CASSPDRSRSGANVLTF
TRBV2	TRBJ2-3	CASSEASGITDTQYF
TRBV19	TRBJ2-7	CASSINQGESYEQYF
TRBV12-3/TRBV12-4	TRBJ2-3	CASSLGGGPDTQYF
TRBV6-2/TRBV6-3	TRBJ2-3	CASSYGRTSGTDTQYF
TRBV28	TRBJ1-2	CASGTRGGAPYGYTF
TRBV5-1	TRBJ2-2	CASSLGSLGTGELFF
TRBV11-1	TRBJ2-3	CASSPRRPATSGSDTQYF
TRBV12-3/TRBV12-4	TRBJ2-3	CASSLVLAGGASTDTQYF
TRBV4-2	TRBJ2-1	CASSQDFDRSSNYNEQFF
TRBV5-4	TRBJ2-1	CASSTRTGGHNEQFF
TRBV4-3	TRBJ1-1	CASSQDSGSDTEAFF